Here is one T cell receptor (beta chain) with its context. This sample stems from a study of T cell changes during pregnancy in multiple sclerosis. The V gene's germline CDR1 is SGHTA and CDR2 FQGTGA. With 2 bases removed from V and 2 bases from J, the gap between germline ends came to 9 bases. The CDR3 is 14 residues long. Using immunoSEQ multiplex PCR, the repertoire was profiled, and TCRdb retains in-frame clones only, with some absent. The sample gives 48,000 or so clones, roughly 88% of which show up once; 1.2% is in the top ten. The TCR was taken from a female donor with multiple sclerosis, enrolled in a pregnancy study. This chain connects TRBV7-3 to TRBJ1-1; D uncertain. Sample: CD4+ T cells from peripheral blood mononuclear cells, taken in the second trimester of pregnancy. In DNA form, the CDR3 reads TGTGCCAGCAGCTTAGGAGGACGTAACACTGAAGCTTTCTTT. This sequence encodes CASSLGGRNTEAFF.